Shown below are 13 T cell receptor beta chains from a single sample sequenced in a study of blood T cell repertoires in COVID-19. TCRdb's table, derived via immunoSEQ multiplex PCR, lists solely in-frame clones and lacks some. The table has about 240,000 clones, 65% to 90% seen once; the top ten hold approximately 5%. The specimen sequenced was peripheral blood. The receptors come from a man over 45 with COVID-19, enrolled during active disease.

This chain links TRBV9 with TRBJ1-1; D possibly corresponds to TRBD1 (6 bases). Trimming removed 3 bases from V and 4 bases from J, with 13 bases in between. Germline-derived CDR1 and CDR2 are SGDLS and YYNGEE. This CDR3 comprises 14 residues. This chain's CDR3 is CASSESPGVTEAFF. CDR3 nucleotide sequence: TGTGCCAGCAGCGAATCGCCAGGGGTCACTGAAGCTTTCTTT.

This chain uses TRBV6-5 with TRBJ1-2; 10 positions match TRBD1. CDR1 is MNHEY, CDR2 SVGAGI, per germline. The CDR3 contains 15 residues. The J segment lost 2 bases and the V segment lost 2 bases, leaving 2 bases of the junction unmatched. Written as DNA, the CDR3 is TGTGCCAGCAGTTACCGGACAGGGGGAAACTATGGCTACACCTTC. Translating it yields CASSYRTGGNYGYTF.

Points on this clone: The sample contains more than one DNA sequence encoding this CDR3. The chain recombines TRBV20-1 with TRBJ1-2; D uncertain. Trimming pared 3 bases from V and 5 bases from J, leaving 7 bases between. This CDR3 has 11 residues. Germline V CDR1 and CDR2: DFQATT, SNEGSKA (reference sequence). CDR3 region: CSASNLYGYTF. The CDR3, as DNA: TGCAGTGCTAGCAACTTATATGGCTACACCTTC.

The chain links TRBV3-1 (or the pseudogene TRBV3-2) to TRBJ2-3; tentatively, D is TRBD2 (5 bases). Germline V gives CDR1 LGHDT, CDR2 YNNKEL (reference sequence). The V gene lost 8 bases and the J gene lost 2 bases, with 20 bases spanning the gap. The CDR3 is 16 amino acids. CDR3 in DNA: TGTGCCAGCTCGTACAGTGTAGGGAGTTTCACAGATACGCAGTATTTT. Its translation: CASSYSVGSFTDTQYF.

This clone was recorded many times. Here the CDR3 DNA reads TGTGCCAGCAGCTCTGAAGGACAGGGGTATGGCTACACCTTC. It specifies CASSSEGQGYGYTF. This chain connects TRBV7-9 to TRBJ1-2, with 9 positions matching TRBD1. Trimming took 4 bases from V and 5 from J; bases not matched to a gene: 5. Per the germline V gene, CDR1 is SEHNR and CDR2 is FQNEAQ (reference sequence). The CDR3 length is 14 residues.

J is TRBJ1-1 and V is TRBV7-9; D may be TRBD1 (5 bases). The CDR3 length is 13 residues. The germline V and J ends were trimmed by 4 bases and 5 bases, with 11 bases remaining between them. Germline V gives CDR1 SEHNR, CDR2 FQNEAQ (reference sequence). The CDR3 loop reads CASSSPGLTEAFF. CDR3 in DNA: TGTGCCAGCAGCTCCCCGGGACTAACTGAAGCTTTCTTT.

The chain employs TRBV5-1 and TRBJ2-7; 7 bases match TRBD1. Germline V CDR1 and CDR2: SGHRS, YFSETQ. V gave up 1 base and J gave up 0 bases; unmatched junction bases: 1. The length of the CDR3 is 14 residues. This chain's CDR3 is CASSLSGGSYEQYF. CDR3 sequence (DNA): TGCGCCAGCAGCTTGTCAGGGGGCTCCTACGAGCAGTACTTC.

This chain uses TRBV9 with TRBJ2-2; D perhaps matches TRBD2 (7 bases). Trimming left V 4 bases short and J 2 bases short, with 12 bases between. Germline CDR1 reads SGDLS; CDR2 reads YYNGEE. This CDR3 is built from 15 residues. The CDR3 spells CASSPAGHNTGELFF. CDR3 nucleotide sequence: TGTGCCAGCAGCCCAGCGGGACATAACACCGGGGAGCTGTTTTTT. Full variable domain (outside the CDR3, taken from reference TRBV9 and TRBJ2-2): DSGVTQTPKHLITATGQRVTLRCSPRSGDLSVYWYQQSLDQGLQFLIQYYNGEERAKGNILERFSAQQFPDLHSELNLSSLELGDSALYFCASSPAGHNTGELFFGEGSRLTVL.

The rearrangement links TRBV14 to TRBJ2-1; 9 bases align to TRBD1. Germline trimming cut 5 bases from V and 7 bases from J; bases unmatched to any gene: 6. The CDR3 has 14 residues. Germline CDR1 is SGHDN and CDR2 is FVKESK. The CDR3 DNA is TGTGCCAGCAGCAGGGACAGGGTCGTTAATGAGCAGTTCTTC. It codes for CASSRDRVVNEQFF.

The chain carries TRBV28 and TRBJ1-6; the D is unclear. The ends were cut back, 8 bases at V and 5 bases at J, with 22 bases in the middle. The CDR3 length is 17 residues. Germline CDR1 MDHEN, CDR2 SYDVKM. DNA of the CDR3: TGTGCCAGCCGATCCAGCAGCACGGACTTTGATAATTCACCCCTCCACTTT. It specifies CASRSSSTDFDNSPLHF.

This CDR3 is CLPTRGRGTDTQYF. CDR3 coding DNA: TGCCTACCCACACGGGGGAGGGGCACAGATACGCAGTATTTT. The chain joins TRBV22-1 to TRBJ2-3; the table's D call TRBD2 went unverified against the DNA. TRBV22-1 is classified as a pseudogene. The CDR3 consists of 14 residues.

The chain uses TRBV5-8 and TRBJ2-5, with D tentatively TRBD1 (6 bases). V lost 5 bases, J lost 1 base, and 15 bases lay in between. This CDR3 is built from 15 residues. Germline V gene data show CDR1 as SGHTS and CDR2 as YDEGEE. Written as DNA, the CDR3 is TGTGCCAGCAGGCCCCGGGACACCACCCAAGAGACCCAGTACTTC. Its protein product is CASRPRDTTQETQYF.

The chain carries TRBV5-1 and TRBJ2-3, with 10 bases lining up with TRBD2. This CDR3 has 16 residues. Germline assignment: CDR1 SGHRS and CDR2 YFSETQ. V trimming: 1 base; J trimming: 1 base; junction bases outside the gene matches: 3. The CDR3: CASSLRLAGGTDTQYF. As DNA, the CDR3 is TGCGCCAGCAGCTTGAGGCTAGCGGGGGGCACAGATACGCAGTATTTT.